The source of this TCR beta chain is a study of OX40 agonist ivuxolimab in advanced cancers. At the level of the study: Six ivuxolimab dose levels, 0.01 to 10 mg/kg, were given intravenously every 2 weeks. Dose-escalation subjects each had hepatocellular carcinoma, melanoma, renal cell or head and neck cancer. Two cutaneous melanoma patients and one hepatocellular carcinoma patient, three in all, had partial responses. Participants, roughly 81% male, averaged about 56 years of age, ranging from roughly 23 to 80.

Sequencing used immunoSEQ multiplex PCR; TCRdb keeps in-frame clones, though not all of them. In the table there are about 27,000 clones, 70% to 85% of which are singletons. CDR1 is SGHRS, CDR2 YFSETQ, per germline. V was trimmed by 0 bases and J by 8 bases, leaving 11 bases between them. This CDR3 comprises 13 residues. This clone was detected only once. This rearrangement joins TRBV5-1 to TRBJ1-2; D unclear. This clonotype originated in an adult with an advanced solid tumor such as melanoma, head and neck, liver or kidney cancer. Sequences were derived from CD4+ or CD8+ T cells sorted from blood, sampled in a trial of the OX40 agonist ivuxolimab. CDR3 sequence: CASSLDGGTGYTF. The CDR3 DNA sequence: TGCGCCAGCAGCTTGGATGGAGGAACGGGCTACACCTTC.